Shown below are 14 T cell receptor beta chains from a single sample sequenced in a study of OX40 agonist ivuxolimab in advanced cancers. Clones were sequenced by immunoSEQ multiplex PCR, and TCRdb holds only the in-frame ones, with some missing. The sample has around 35,000 clones, roughly 79% seen once; the top ten hold over 1.3%. The sequenced sample was CD4+ or CD8+ T cells sorted from blood, obtained in a trial of the OX40 agonist ivuxolimab. The receptors stem from an adult with an advanced solid tumor such as melanoma, head and neck, liver or kidney cancer.

Here the CDR3 reads CARPTGRTIQETQYF. The CDR3 DNA follows: TGCGCCAGACCGACCGGCAGAACAATACAAGAGACCCAGTACTTC. The rearrangement uses TRBV10-1 and TRBJ2-5; D remains unclear. The CDR3 is made up of 15 amino acids. Germline V CDR1 and CDR2: WNHNN, SYGVQD (reference sequence). V lost 9 bases, J lost 2 bases, and 19 bases lay in between.

This chain links TRBV2 with TRBJ1-2, with no clear D. V was shortened by 2 bases and J by 3 bases, with 19 bases between the two germline ends. Germline lookup yields CDR1 SNHLY and CDR2 FYNNEI. The CDR3 covers 17 residues. In DNA, the CDR3 is TGTGCCAGCAGTGAAACCCCATACTCGACGGATTACTATGGCTACACCTTC. Translation: CASSETPYSTDYYGYTF.

The chain recombines TRBV7-9 with TRBJ1-1; D unresolved. Trimming took 4 bases from V and 4 from J, leaving 16 bases between them. This CDR3 is 15 amino acids long. CDR1 and CDR2 from the germline V gene are SEHNR and FQNEAQ (reference sequence). The CDR3 sequence: CASSSGRGLVTEAFF. Written as DNA, the CDR3 is TGTGCCAGCAGCTCAGGTCGGGGTCTGGTCACTGAAGCTTTCTTT.

This clone is a singleton in its sample. This chain connects TRBV10-1 to TRBJ2-3, with D perhaps matching TRBD2 (5 bases). The germline V gene has CDR1 WNHNN and CDR2 SYGVQD (reference sequence). Trimming took 5 bases from V and 6 from J, leaving 6 bases between them. There are 11 residues in the CDR3. This CDR3 is CASSPGDTQYF. The CDR3 DNA is TGCGCCAGCAGTCCGGGGGATACGCAGTATTTT.

The J gene is TRBJ1-5, the V gene TRBV28; 8 bases align to TRBD1. Germline values: CDR1 MDHEN, CDR2 SYDVKM. The CDR3 spans 14 residues. Trimming at V came to 6 bases and at J to 6 bases, leaving 7 bases not matched to a gene. CDR3 in DNA: TGTGCCAGCAGCCTACTTACAGGGGGTCAGCCCCAGCATTTT. Translation: CASSLLTGGQPQHF. The full variable domain, rest sourced from reference TRBV28 and TRBJ1-5, is DVKVTQSSRYLVKRTGEKVFLECVQDMDHENMFWYRQDPGLGLRLIYFSYDVKMKEKGDIPEGYSVSREKKERFSLILESASTNQTSMYLCASSLLTGGQPQHFGDGTRLSIL.

The chain uses TRBV25-1 and TRBJ1-1, with D possibly being TRBD1 (5 bases). This CDR3 comprises 14 residues. Germline V lookup: CDR1 MGHDK, CDR2 SYGVNS. V was clipped by 5 bases and J by 11 bases, with 21 bases between them. CDR3 loop: CASSTPGRRYGAFF. The DNA of the CDR3 is TGTGCCAGCAGTACGCCGGGACGTCGTTATGGGGCTTTCTTT.

This chain connects TRBV30 to TRBJ2-2, with D possibly being TRBD1 (6 bases). The CDR3 consists of 13 residues. Germline V CDR1 and CDR2: GTSNPN, SVGIG (reference sequence). Trimming removed 6 bases from V and 0 bases from J, with 8 bases in between. The CDR3 DNA follows: TGTGCCTGTGACAGGCCGAACACCGGGGAGCTGTTTTTT. Its protein is CACDRPNTGELFF. The whole variable domain, filled in from reference TRBV30 and TRBJ2-2, reads SQTIHQWPATLVQPVGSPLSLECTVEGTSNPNLYWYRQAAGRGLQLLFYSVGIGQISSEVPQNLSASRPQDRQFILSSKKLLLSDSGFYLCACDRPNTGELFFGEGSRLTVL.

The rearrangement joins TRBV7-9 to TRBJ2-7; D possibly corresponds to TRBD1 (6 bases). The germline CDR1 and CDR2 sequences are SEHNR and FQNEAQ (reference sequence). This CDR3 contains 12 residues. Trimming shortened V by 3 bases and J by 13 bases, and 16 bases separated the two germline ends. The CDR3 protein is CASSLVGTSLYF. CDR3 nucleotide sequence: TGTGCCAGCAGCTTGGTAGGGACATCCCTCTACTTC.

The chain links TRBV28 to TRBJ1-5; D is unclear. CDR1 is MDHEN and CDR2 is SYDVKM in the germline V gene. This CDR3 comprises 13 residues. The V end lost 1 base, the J end lost 7 bases, and 8 bases lay between the germline ends. The CDR3 bases are TGTGCCAGCAGTTTATTGGAAAGGCAGCCCCAGCATTTT. Translated: CASSLLERQPQHF.

The CDR3 nucleotides are TGTGCCATCAGTGATTCAGGGCTAAGCAGCCAGAATTCACCCCTCCACTTT. It specifies CAISDSGLSSQNSPLHF. The V and J genes are TRBV10-3 and TRBJ1-6, with a possible D match to TRBD1 (5 bases). The germline V and J ends were trimmed by 3 bases and 7 bases, with 19 bases remaining between them. CDR1 ENHRY and CDR2 SYGVKD come from the germline V gene. CDR3 size: 17 residues.

This clone has just one count. The chain carries TRBV11-2 and TRBJ2-7, with a weak D call TRBD1 (6 bases). Germline V gene lookup returns CDR1 SGHAT and CDR2 FQNNGV. The CDR3 loop spans 17 amino acids. Trimming left V 5 bases short and J 0 bases short, with 20 bases between. CDR3 in amino acids: CASSPQIYRVSSYEQYF. CDR3 nucleotides: TGTGCCAGCAGCCCCCAGATTTACAGGGTTAGCTCCTACGAGCAGTACTTC.

The chain carries TRBV11-3 and TRBJ1-1, with 9 bases lining up with TRBD1. With V trimmed by 1 base and J by 3 bases, 9 bases remained unmatched. Germline-derived CDR1 and CDR2 are SGHNT and YENEEA. The CDR3 is 17 residues long. CDR3 residues: CASSLGEPGQGDTEAFF. In nucleotides, the CDR3 is TGTGCCAGCAGCTTAGGGGAACCGGGACAGGGCGACACTGAAGCTTTCTTT.

This chain links TRBV2 with TRBJ1-1; tentatively, D is TRBD1 (5 bases). The CDR3 extends over 12 amino acids. Germline-derived CDR1 and CDR2 are SNHLY and FYNNEI. V was pared by 10 bases and J by 2 bases, with 11 bases between. This CDR3 is CATTRDNTEAFF. CDR3 DNA sequence: TGTGCCACTACCCGGGACAACACTGAAGCTTTCTTT.

The chain uses TRBV4-2 and TRBJ1-5, with D unclear. Trimming removed 0 bases from V and 7 bases from J, with 7 bases in between. Germline V gives CDR1 LGHNA, CDR2 YNFKEQ. The CDR3 is 13 residues long. In DNA, the CDR3 is TGTGCCAGCAGCCAAGAAAGCAGGCAGCCCCAGCATTTT. It codes for CASSQESRQPQHF.